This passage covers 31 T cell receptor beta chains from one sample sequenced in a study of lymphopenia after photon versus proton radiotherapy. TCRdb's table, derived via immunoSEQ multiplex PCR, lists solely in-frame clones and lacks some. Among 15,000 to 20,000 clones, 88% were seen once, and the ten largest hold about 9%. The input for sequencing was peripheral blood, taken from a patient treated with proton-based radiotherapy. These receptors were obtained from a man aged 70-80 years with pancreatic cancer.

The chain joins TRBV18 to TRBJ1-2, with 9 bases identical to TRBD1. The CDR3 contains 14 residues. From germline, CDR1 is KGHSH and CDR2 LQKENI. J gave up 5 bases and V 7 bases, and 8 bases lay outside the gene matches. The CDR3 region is CASLPGQGSYGYTF. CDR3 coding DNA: TGTGCCAGCTTACCGGGACAGGGAAGTTATGGCTACACCTTC.

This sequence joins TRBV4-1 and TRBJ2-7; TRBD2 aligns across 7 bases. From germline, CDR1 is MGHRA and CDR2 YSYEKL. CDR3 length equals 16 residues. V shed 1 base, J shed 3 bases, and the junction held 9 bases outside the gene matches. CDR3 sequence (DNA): TGCGCCAGCAGCCAAGTTACTAGCGCCCCCCACTACGAGCAGTACTTC. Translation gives CASSQVTSAPHYEQYF.

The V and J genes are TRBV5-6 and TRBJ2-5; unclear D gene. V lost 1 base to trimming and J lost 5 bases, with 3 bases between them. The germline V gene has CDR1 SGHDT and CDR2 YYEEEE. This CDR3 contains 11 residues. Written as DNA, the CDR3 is TGTGCCAGCAGCTTGAAGGAGACCCAGTACTTC. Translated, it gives CASSLKETQYF.

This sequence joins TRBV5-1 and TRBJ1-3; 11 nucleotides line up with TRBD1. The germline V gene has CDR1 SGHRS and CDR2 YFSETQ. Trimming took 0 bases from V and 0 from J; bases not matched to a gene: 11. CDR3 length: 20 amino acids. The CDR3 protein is CASSLDPDRGLSSSGNTIYF. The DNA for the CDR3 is TGCGCCAGCAGCTTGGATCCGGACAGGGGGCTTTCGAGCTCTGGAAACACCATATATTTT.

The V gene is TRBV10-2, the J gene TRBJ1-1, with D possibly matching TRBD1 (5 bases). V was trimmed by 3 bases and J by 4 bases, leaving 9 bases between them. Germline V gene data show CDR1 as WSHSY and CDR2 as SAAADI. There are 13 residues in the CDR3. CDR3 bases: TGCGCCAGCAGTGATAGGAGGGGCACTGAAGCTTTCTTT. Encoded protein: CASSDRRGTEAFF.

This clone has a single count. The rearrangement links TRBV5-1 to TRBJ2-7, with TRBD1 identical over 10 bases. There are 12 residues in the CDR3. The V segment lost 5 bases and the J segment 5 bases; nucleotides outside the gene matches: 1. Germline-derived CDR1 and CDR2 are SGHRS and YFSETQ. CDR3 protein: CASRGTGDEQYF. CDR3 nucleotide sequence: TGCGCCAGCAGAGGGACAGGGGACGAGCAGTACTTC.

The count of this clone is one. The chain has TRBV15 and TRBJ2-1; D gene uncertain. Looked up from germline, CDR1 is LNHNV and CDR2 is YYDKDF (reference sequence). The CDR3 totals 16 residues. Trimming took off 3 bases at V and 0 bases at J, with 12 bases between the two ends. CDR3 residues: CATSSQELSSYNEQFF. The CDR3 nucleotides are TGTGCCACCAGCAGTCAAGAACTATCCTCCTACAATGAGCAGTTCTTC.

For the CDR3, the DNA is TGTGCCAGCAGCTTACGAGCTTTCTATGGCTACACCTTC. Translating gives CASSLRAFYGYTF. The chain combines TRBV5-6 with TRBJ1-2; D gene ambiguous. There are 13 residues in the CDR3. Per the germline V gene, CDR1 is SGHDT and CDR2 is YYEEEE. V lost 2 bases and J 4 bases, leaving 9 bases between the germline ends.

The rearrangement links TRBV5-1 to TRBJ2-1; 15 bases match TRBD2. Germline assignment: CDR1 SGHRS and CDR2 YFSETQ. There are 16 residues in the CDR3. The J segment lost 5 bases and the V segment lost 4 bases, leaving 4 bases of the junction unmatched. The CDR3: CASSTGLAGGHNEQFF. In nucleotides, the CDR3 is TGCGCCAGCAGCACGGGACTAGCGGGGGGACACAATGAGCAGTTCTTC.

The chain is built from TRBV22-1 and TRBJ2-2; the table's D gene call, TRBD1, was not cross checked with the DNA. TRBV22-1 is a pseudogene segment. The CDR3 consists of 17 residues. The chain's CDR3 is CPGSAHRGGAGTGELFF. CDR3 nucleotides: TGTCCTGGGAGCGCACACCGAGGGGGCGCGGGCACCGGGGAGCTGTTTTTT.

The CDR3 region is CASSFGHEGTQYF. CDR3 in DNA: TGTGCCAGCAGTTTCGGGCATGAGGGGACCCAGTACTTC. The chain joins TRBV28 to TRBJ2-5, with D possibly being TRBD2 (5 bases). The germline CDR1 and CDR2 sequences are MDHEN and SYDVKM. Trimming removed 3 bases from V and 7 bases from J, with 12 bases in between. CDR3 size: 13 residues.

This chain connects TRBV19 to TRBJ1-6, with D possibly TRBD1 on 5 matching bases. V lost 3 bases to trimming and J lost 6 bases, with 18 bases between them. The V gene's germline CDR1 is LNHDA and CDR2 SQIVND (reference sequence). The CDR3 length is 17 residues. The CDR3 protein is CASSIEPGPTINSPLHF. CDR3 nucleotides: TGTGCCAGTAGTATTGAGCCGGGGCCCACCATTAATTCACCCCTCCACTTT.

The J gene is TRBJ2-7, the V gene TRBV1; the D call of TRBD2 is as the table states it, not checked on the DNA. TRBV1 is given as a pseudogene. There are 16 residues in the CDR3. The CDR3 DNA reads TGCACCAGCAGCCAAGATCGGGTTAGGAGGTGCCACGAGCAGTACTTC. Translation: CTSSQDRVRRCHEQYF.

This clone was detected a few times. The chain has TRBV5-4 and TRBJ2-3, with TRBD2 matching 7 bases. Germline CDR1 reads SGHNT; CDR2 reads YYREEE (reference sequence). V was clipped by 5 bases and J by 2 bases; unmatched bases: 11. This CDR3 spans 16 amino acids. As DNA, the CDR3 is TGTGCCAGCAGTCCAGGACTAGACCCTGACACAGATACGCAGTATTTT. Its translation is CASSPGLDPDTDTQYF.

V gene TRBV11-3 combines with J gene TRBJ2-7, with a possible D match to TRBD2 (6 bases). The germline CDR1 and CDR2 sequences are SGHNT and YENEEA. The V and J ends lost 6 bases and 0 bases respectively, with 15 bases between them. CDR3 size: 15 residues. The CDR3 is CASSRPGLFSYEQYF. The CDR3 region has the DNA TGTGCCAGCAGTCGACCGGGACTTTTCTCCTACGAGCAGTACTTC.

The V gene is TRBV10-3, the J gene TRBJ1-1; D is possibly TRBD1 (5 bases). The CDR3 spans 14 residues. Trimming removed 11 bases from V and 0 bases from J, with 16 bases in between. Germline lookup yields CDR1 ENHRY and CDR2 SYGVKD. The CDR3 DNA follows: TGTGCCTCACGAGCAGGGTTGATGAACACTGAAGCTTTCTTT. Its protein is CASRAGLMNTEAFF.

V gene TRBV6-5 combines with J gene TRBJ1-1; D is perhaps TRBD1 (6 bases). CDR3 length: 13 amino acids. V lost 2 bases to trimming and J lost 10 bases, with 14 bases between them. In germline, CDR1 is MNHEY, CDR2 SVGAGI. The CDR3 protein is CASSYDRQVPAFF. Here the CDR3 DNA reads TGTGCCAGCAGTTACGATCGACAGGTTCCAGCTTTCTTT.

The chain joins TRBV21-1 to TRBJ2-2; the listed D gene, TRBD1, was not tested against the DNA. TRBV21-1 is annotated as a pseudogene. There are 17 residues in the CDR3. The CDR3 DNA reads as TGTGCCAGCAGCAAAGTGGCAGGGGAGAATGTTGCCGGGGAGCTGTTTTTT. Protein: CASSKVAGENVAGELFF.

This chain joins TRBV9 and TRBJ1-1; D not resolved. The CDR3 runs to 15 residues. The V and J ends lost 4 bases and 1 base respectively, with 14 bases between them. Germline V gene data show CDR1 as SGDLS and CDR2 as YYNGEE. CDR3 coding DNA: TGTGCCAGCAGCCCCCAGGTTGGTCCGAACACTGAAGCTTTCTTT. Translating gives CASSPQVGPNTEAFF.

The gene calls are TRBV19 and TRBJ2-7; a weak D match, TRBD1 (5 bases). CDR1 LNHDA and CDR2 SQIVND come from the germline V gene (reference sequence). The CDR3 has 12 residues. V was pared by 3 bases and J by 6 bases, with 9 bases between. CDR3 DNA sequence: TGTGCCAGTAGTATTAGGGGCAGCGAGCAGTACTTC. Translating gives CASSIRGSEQYF.

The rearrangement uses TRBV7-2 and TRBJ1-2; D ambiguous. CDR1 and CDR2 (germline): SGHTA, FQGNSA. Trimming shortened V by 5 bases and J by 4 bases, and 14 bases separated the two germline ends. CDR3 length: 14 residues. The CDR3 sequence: CASSEISGPYGYTF. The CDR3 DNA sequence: TGTGCCAGCAGCGAGATCTCCGGGCCCTATGGCTACACCTTC.

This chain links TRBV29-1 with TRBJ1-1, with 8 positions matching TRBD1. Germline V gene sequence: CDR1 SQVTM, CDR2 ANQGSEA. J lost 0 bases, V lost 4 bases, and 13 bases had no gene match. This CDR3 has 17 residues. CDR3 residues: CSVGPVRGPQMNTEAFF. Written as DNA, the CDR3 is TGCAGCGTTGGGCCGGTCAGGGGGCCGCAGATGAACACTGAAGCTTTCTTT.

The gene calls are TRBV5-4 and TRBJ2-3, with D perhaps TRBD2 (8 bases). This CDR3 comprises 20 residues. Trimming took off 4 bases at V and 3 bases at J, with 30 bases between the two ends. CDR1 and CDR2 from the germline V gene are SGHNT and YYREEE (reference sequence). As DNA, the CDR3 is TGTGCCAGCAGCGGTGAGGGGGGTAGCGGGACAGAGGTCGTAACAGATACGCAGTATTTT. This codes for CASSGEGGSGTEVVTDTQYF.

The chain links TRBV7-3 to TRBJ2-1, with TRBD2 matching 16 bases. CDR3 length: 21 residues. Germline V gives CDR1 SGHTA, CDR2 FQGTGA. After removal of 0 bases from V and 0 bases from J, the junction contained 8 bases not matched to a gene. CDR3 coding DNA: TGTGCCAGCAGCTTAACCGGGACTAGCGGGAGGGTAAAGCGCTCCTACAATGAGCAGTTCTTC. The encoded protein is CASSLTGTSGRVKRSYNEQFF.

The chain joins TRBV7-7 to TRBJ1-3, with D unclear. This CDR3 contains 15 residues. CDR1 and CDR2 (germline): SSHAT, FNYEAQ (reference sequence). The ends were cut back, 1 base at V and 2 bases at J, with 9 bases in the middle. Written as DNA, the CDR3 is TGTGCCAGCAGCTTAGACGCCGGGGCTGGAAACACCATATATTTT. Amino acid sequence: CASSLDAGAGNTIYF.

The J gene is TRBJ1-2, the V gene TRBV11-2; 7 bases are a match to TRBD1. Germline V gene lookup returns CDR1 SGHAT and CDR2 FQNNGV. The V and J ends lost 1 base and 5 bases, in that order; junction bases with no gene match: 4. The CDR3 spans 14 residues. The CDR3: CASSLVGTVYGYTF. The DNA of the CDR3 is TGTGCCAGCAGCTTAGTTGGGACAGTGTATGGCTACACCTTC.

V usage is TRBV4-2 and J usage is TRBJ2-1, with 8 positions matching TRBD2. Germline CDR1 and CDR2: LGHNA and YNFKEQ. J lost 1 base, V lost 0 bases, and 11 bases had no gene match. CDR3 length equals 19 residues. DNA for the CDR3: TGTGCCAGCAGCCAAGATATACCTAGCCAGCGGGGGTCCTACAATGAGCAGTTCTTC. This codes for CASSQDIPSQRGSYNEQFF.

The CDR3 loop is CASRGLVSTDTQYF. DNA of the CDR3: TGTGCCAGCAGGGGACTAGTGAGCACAGATACGCAGTATTTT. The V gene is TRBV6-1, the J gene TRBJ2-3, with 8 bases matching TRBD2. J lost 0 bases, V lost 6 bases, and 2 bases had no gene match. Germline V gene lookup returns CDR1 MNHNS and CDR2 SASEGT. This CDR3 is built from 14 residues.

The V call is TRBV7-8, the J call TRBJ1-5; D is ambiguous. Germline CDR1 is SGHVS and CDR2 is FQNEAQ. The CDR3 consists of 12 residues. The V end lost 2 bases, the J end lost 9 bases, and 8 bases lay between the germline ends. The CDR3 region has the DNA TGTGCCAGCAGCTTAAGTCGGGGGCCCCAGCATTTT. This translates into CASSLSRGPQHF.

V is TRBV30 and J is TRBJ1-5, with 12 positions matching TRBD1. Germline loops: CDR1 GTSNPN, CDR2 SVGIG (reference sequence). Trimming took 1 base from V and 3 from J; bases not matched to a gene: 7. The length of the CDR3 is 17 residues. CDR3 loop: CAWSAGTGGRNNQPQHF. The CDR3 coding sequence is TGTGCCTGGAGTGCGGGGACAGGGGGCCGGAACAATCAGCCCCAGCATTTT. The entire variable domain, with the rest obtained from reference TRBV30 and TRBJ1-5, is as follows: SQTIHQWPATLVQPVGSPLSLECTVEGTSNPNLYWYRQAAGRGLQLLFYSVGIGQISSEVPQNLSASRPQDRQFILSSKKLLLSDSGFYLCAWSAGTGGRNNQPQHFGDGTRLSIL.

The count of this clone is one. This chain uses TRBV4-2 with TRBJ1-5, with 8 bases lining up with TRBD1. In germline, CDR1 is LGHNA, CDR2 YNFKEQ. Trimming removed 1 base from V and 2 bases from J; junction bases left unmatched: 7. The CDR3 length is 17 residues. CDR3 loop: CASSQGSRGRGNQPQHF. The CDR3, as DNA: TGTGCCAGCAGCCAAGGATCCAGGGGGCGCGGCAATCAGCCCCAGCATTTT.